Presented here are 17 T cell receptor beta chains from one specimen sequenced in a study of blood T cells in healthy people across ages. The use of a sample-barcoded 5' primer and a J-beta primer mix characterized a second PCR of roughly 6 to 11 cycles. TCRdb analysed the 5' RACE reads with MiXCR anew, one entry per CDR3 protein. The sample includes over 500,000 distinct CDR3 sequences, roughly a quarter of them seen just once. These data are also associated with another study on T cells of mothers and their children.

The sequenced sample consisted of blood. The receptor set was obtained from a boy between 2 and 15 years old in good health.

The chain is built from TRBV5-7 and TRBJ2-5, with 7 bases aligning to TRBD2. TRBV5-7 is an open reading frame whose function is uncertain. With V trimmed by 3 bases and J by 5 bases, 7 bases remained unmatched. The CDR3 is 14 residues long. The CDR3 sequence is CASSSSGVRETQYF. The CDR3 bases are TGTGCCAGCAGCTCGAGCGGGGTTCGGGAGACCCAGTACTTC.

This clonotype has only a few counts. A read error may produce the germline difference seen at one junction end. The rearrangement uses TRBV7-9 and TRBJ2-2, with a possible D match to TRBD2 (5 bases). CDR3 size: 13 residues. Germline CDR1 is SEHNR and CDR2 is FQNEAQ (reference sequence). For the CDR3, the DNA is TGTGCCAGCAGCTTAGTTACCACCGGGGAGCCGTTTTTT. As protein: CASSLVTTGEPFF.

This chain links TRBV6-5 with TRBJ2-5; D may be TRBD1 or TRBD2 (5 bases each). V was clipped by 0 bases and J by 11 bases, with 13 bases between them. The CDR3 runs 13 residues. In germline, CDR1 is MNHEY, CDR2 SVGAGI. CDR3 residues: CASSYSRRGEQYF. The CDR3 DNA reads TGTGCCAGCAGTTACTCGAGAAGAGGGGAGCAGTACTTC.

This chain links TRBV6-5 with TRBJ2-1, with TRBD2 identical over 16 bases. With V trimmed by 0 bases and J by 4 bases, 0 bases remained unmatched. There are 17 residues in the CDR3. The germline V gene has CDR1 MNHEY and CDR2 SVGAGI. Here the CDR3 reads CASSYSGLAGGYNEQFF. CDR3 nucleotide sequence: TGTGCCAGCAGTTACTCGGGACTAGCGGGAGGGTACAATGAGCAGTTCTTC.

The chain couples TRBV6-1 to TRBJ2-7; a possible D gene is TRBD2 (5 bases). V was trimmed by 6 bases and J by 3 bases, leaving 12 bases between them. Germline lookup yields CDR1 MNHNS and CDR2 SASEGT. The CDR3 is made up of 13 amino acids. CDR3 nucleotide sequence: TGTGCCAGCAGGGAGGCAAGTATCTACGAGCAGTACTTC. Residues: CASREASIYEQYF.

This clonotype was seen a handful of times. Sequence at one end of the junction differs from germline and may be a read error. The chain is built from TRBV20-1 and TRBJ2-3; 16 nucleotides agree with TRBD2. This CDR3 is built from 15 residues. CDR1 is DFQATT, CDR2 SNEGSKA, per germline (reference sequence). CDR3 nucleotides: TGCAGTGTTAGAGAGGGACTAGCGGGGGGGGATACGCAGTACTTT. The encoded protein is CSVREGLAGGDTQYF.

This chain joins TRBV7-9 and TRBJ1-1, with 9 bases fitting TRBD1. The CDR3 extends over 13 amino acids. Germline lookup yields CDR1 SEHNR and CDR2 FQNEAQ (reference sequence). V was clipped by 0 bases and J by 10 bases; unmatched bases: 3. The CDR3 nucleotides are TGTGCCAGCAGCTTAGCGGGGACAGGGAGAGCTTTCTTT. The encoded protein is CASSLAGTGRAFF.

This clonotype was counted a few times. The chain joins TRBV29-1 to TRBJ1-1; the match to TRBD1 covers 8 bases. The CDR3 length is 15 residues. Germline V gene sequence: CDR1 SQVTM, CDR2 ANQGSEA. V trimming: 4 bases; J trimming: 1 base; junction bases outside the gene matches: 8. The CDR3 here is CSVVVGDRQNTEAFF. For the CDR3, the DNA is TGCAGCGTTGTGGTAGGGGACAGGCAGAACACTGAAGCTTTCTTT.

This chain joins TRBV6-1 and TRBJ2-7, with D possibly TRBD2 on 5 matching bases. This CDR3 has 14 amino acids. Germline CDR1 MNHNS, CDR2 SASEGT. Trimming took 7 bases from V and 3 from J, leaving 16 bases between them. CDR3 coding DNA: TGTGCCAGCAATTATCCGGGATCTAACTACGAGCAGTACTTC. Encoded protein: CASNYPGSNYEQYF.

The gene calls are TRBV5-1 and TRBJ2-3, with D perhaps matching TRBD1 or TRBD2 (5 bases each). Per the germline V gene, CDR1 is SGHRS and CDR2 is YFSETQ. The V end was cut by 0 bases, the J end by 8 bases, with 13 bases between. The CDR3 has 14 amino acids. CDR3 residues: CASSLAARGVTQYF. The CDR3 DNA is TGCGCCAGCAGCTTGGCCGCTAGAGGGGTTACGCAGTATTTT. Drawing the rest from reference TRBV5-1 and TRBJ2-3, the complete variable domain is KAGVTQTPRYLIKTRGQQVTLSCSPISGHRSVSWYQQTPGQGLQFLFEYFSETQRNKGNFPGRFSGRQFSNSRSEMNVSTLELGDSALYLCASSLAARGVTQYFGPGTRLTVL.

This chain connects TRBV7-2 to TRBJ1-6, with D unclear. CDR3 length: 14 residues. Trimming left V 1 base short and J 9 bases short, with 10 bases between. CDR1 is SGHTA, CDR2 FQGNSA, per germline. CDR3 in amino acids: CASSLEGWSSPLHF. The DNA for the CDR3 is TGTGCCAGCAGCTTAGAGGGATGGAGTTCACCCCTCCACTTT.

This clonotype was counted only a few times. The rearrangement joins TRBV7-2 to TRBJ2-5, with 9 nucleotides matching TRBD2. The last part of the DNA fits TRBJ2-7 better; the J call may be wrong. The CDR3 is 15 amino acids. Germline loops: CDR1 SGHTA, CDR2 FQGNSA. The CDR3 here is CASSLHSGSSYEQYF. CDR3 nucleotide sequence: TGTGCCAGCAGCCTCCATAGCGGGAGCTCCTACGAGCAGTACTTC.

The genes are TRBV20-1 and TRBJ1-4, with TRBD1 as a possible D gene (5 bases). The CDR3 extends over 15 amino acids. Looked up from germline, CDR1 is DFQATT and CDR2 is SNEGSKA (reference sequence). The V end was cut by 6 bases, the J end by 5 bases, with 19 bases between. The CDR3 nucleotides are TGCAGTGCCCCGGCAGACGGGGACGAAAATGAAAAACTGTTTTTT. As protein: CSAPADGDENEKLFF.

The V gene is TRBV2, the J gene TRBJ2-3; no clear D gene. The germline V and J ends were trimmed by 3 bases and 2 bases, with 6 bases remaining between them. CDR1 is SNHLY, CDR2 FYNNEI, per germline. The CDR3 runs 13 residues. For the CDR3, the DNA is TGTGCCAGCAGTGATTCGCTCACAGATACGCAGTATTTT. Translated: CASSDSLTDTQYF.

V is TRBV29-1 and J is TRBJ2-7; D might be TRBD2 (5 bases). V lost 7 bases and J lost 0, with 10 bases in between. This CDR3 is built from 12 residues. CDR1 and CDR2 (germline): SQVTM, ANQGSEA. CDR3 loop: CSGGRDSYEQYF. The CDR3, as DNA: TGCAGCGGTGGACGGGACTCCTACGAGCAGTACTTC.

The sample holds a few counts of this clonotype. V is TRBV2 and J is TRBJ2-1; 12 bases agree with TRBD2. CDR1 is SNHLY, CDR2 FYNNEI, per germline. CDR3 length equals 19 residues. The V segment lost 5 bases and the J segment 0 bases; nucleotides outside the gene matches: 11. The CDR3 nucleotides are TGTGCCAGCAGTCCAACTAGCGGGGGGCCCCGGAGCTCCTACAATGAGCAGTTCTTC. Amino acid sequence: CASSPTSGGPRSSYNEQFF.

The rearrangement links TRBV12-3 or TRBV12-4 to TRBJ2-7, with a weak D call TRBD2 (5 bases). The CDR3 consists of 14 residues. Trimming cost V 4 bases and J 4 bases, with 14 bases left between them. CDR3 amino acids: CASSSGDTSYEQYF. The CDR3 DNA follows: TGTGCCAGCAGTTCCGGGGATACCTCTTACGAGCAGTACTTC.